One T cell receptor beta chain is described in this entry. This record belongs to a study of control samples from healthy donors and cancer patients. Clones were read by immunoSEQ multiplex PCR, and TCRdb kept only the in-frame ones, dropping some. The table lists 100,000 to 150,000 clones, 91% of them singletons. V lost 7 bases and J lost 8; bases outside the gene matches: 7. Germline V lookup: CDR1 SQVTM, CDR2 ANQGSEA. This CDR3 contains 12 residues. Sequencing used blood. J is TRBJ1-4 and V is TRBV29-1; 7 nucleotides align to TRBD1. The TCR was taken from a man between 18 and 29 years old in good health. The DNA for the CDR3 is TGCAGCGCCACAGGGGTAGACGAAAAACTGTTTTTT. It is translated as CSATGVDEKLFF.